This entry features one TCR beta chain sequence. Authors' methods: Counts of nucleated cells, estimated from reference gene primer amplification, were obtained. TCRdb's table, derived via immunoSEQ multiplex PCR, lists solely in-frame clones and lacks some. V and J calls and clone size are as listed in that table; D and trimming were resolved from the DNA. The sample records under 45,000 clones, about 77% being singletons. The entry originates in a study of blood T cell repertoires in COVID-19. Study at large: Samples came from the United States, Italy and Spain, spanning acute and convalescent COVID-19. The analysed material was cDNA or gDNA that came from T cells, B-cell-depleted T cells, or PBMCs.

Trimming removed 7 bases from V and 2 bases from J; junction bases left unmatched: 9. CDR3 size: 15 residues. The germline V gene has CDR1 MNHNS and CDR2 SASEGT. Input material: peripheral blood. The chain employs TRBV6-1 and TRBJ1-2; 8 bases map to TRBD1. The receptor was isolated from a man older than 75 with acute or convalescent COVID-19. CDR3 loop: CASKQAQGGNYGYTF. CDR3 sequence (DNA): TGTGCCAGCAAGCAAGCACAGGGGGGCAACTATGGCTACACCTTC.